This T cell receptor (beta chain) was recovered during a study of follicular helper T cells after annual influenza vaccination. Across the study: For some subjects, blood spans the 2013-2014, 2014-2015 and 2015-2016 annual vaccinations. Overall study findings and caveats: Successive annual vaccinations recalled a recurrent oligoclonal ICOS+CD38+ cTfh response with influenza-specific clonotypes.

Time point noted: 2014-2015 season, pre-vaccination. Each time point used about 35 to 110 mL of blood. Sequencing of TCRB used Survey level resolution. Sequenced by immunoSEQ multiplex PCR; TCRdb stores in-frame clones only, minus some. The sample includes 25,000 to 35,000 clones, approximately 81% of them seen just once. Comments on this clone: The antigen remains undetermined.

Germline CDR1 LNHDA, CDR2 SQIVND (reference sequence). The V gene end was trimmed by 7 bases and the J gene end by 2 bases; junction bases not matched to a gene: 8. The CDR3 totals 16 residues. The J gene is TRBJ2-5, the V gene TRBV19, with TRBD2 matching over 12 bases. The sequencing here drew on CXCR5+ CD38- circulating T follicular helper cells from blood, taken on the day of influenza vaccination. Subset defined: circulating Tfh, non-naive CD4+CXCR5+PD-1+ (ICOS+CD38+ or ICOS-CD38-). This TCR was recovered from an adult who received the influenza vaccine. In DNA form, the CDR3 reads TGTGCCAGTACCCTGACTAGCGGGGGTGATCAAGAGACCCAGTACTTC. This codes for CASTLTSGGDQETQYF.